A single sample gave rise to the 9 T cell receptor beta chains below, sequenced in a study of blood T cell repertoires in COVID-19. TCRdb's table, derived via immunoSEQ multiplex PCR, lists solely in-frame clones and lacks some. The data hold around 250,000 clones, with roughly nine tenths observed a single time. The sample taken for sequencing was peripheral blood. All receptors derive from a woman aged 35 to 49 who had recovered from COVID-19.

The gene calls are TRBV7-2 and TRBJ2-2; TRBD2 matches at 7 bases. The CDR3 has 16 residues. Germline trimming cut 5 bases from V and 3 bases from J; bases unmatched to any gene: 9. The germline V gene encodes CDR1 SGHTA and CDR2 FQGNSA. CDR3 bases: TGTGCCAGCAGCATAGAAGGCGGGAGAGACACCGGGGAGCTGTTTTTT. Amino acids: CASSIEGGRDTGELFF.

This clone was seen just once. The chain joins TRBV27 to TRBJ2-1; weak D call: TRBD2 (7 bases). The CDR3 is 15 amino acids. With 5 bases removed from V and 3 bases from J, the gap between germline ends came to 14 bases. CDR1 MNHEY and CDR2 SMNVEV come from the germline V gene (reference sequence). The DNA for the CDR3 is TGTGCCAGCAGTCCCGGGGGGCTTTACTACAATGAGCAGTTCTTC. It encodes CASSPGGLYYNEQFF.

V is TRBV27 and J is TRBJ2-1, with D perhaps matching TRBD1 (6 bases). The CDR3 spans 14 residues. Per the germline V gene, CDR1 is MNHEY and CDR2 is SMNVEV (reference sequence). V shed 10 bases and J shed 3 bases, with 16 bases lying between them. CDR3 DNA: TGTGCCACAAAGCCACAGACAGGCTACAATGAGCAGTTCTTC. Its protein product is CATKPQTGYNEQFF.

V gene TRBV6-5 combines with J gene TRBJ2-7; perhaps TRBD2 as D (5 bases). Germline V gives CDR1 MNHEY, CDR2 SVGAGI. This CDR3 has 11 amino acids. The V end was cut by 10 bases, the J end by 2 bases, with 9 bases between. CDR3 DNA: TGTGCCACCAGGAGGACCTACGAGCAGTACTTC. Amino acids: CATRRTYEQYF.

This clone has only one observation. The chain couples TRBV5-1 to TRBJ2-5; 7 bases fit TRBD1. The ends lost 0 bases at V and 0 bases at J; junction bases unmatched: 11. Germline V gene data show CDR1 as SGHRS and CDR2 as YFSETQ. This CDR3 is 18 amino acids long. As DNA, the CDR3 is TGCGCCAGCAGCTTGGGGGGACAGTGGATCTCGTACCAAGAGACCCAGTACTTC. Amino acids: CASSLGGQWISYQETQYF.

The V gene is TRBV27, the J gene TRBJ2-1; 7 positions match TRBD2. Germline loops: CDR1 MNHEY, CDR2 SMNVEV (reference sequence). The CDR3 sequence is 16 residues long. Trimming removed 7 bases from V and 7 bases from J; junction bases left unmatched: 16. CDR3 in amino acids: CASTSVRGVKGNEQFF. The CDR3 DNA sequence: TGTGCCAGCACCTCAGTTCGGGGGGTAAAAGGGAATGAGCAGTTCTTC.

This clone was observed a single time. The chain is built from TRBV3-1 (or the pseudogene TRBV3-2) and TRBJ2-5, with 14 bases that match TRBD2. Trimming removed 5 bases from V and 4 bases from J; junction bases left unmatched: 9. The CDR3 length is 17 residues. Germline assignment: CDR1 LGHDT and CDR2 YNNKEL (reference sequence). The CDR3, as DNA: TGTGCCAGCAGCTATCCGGGACTAGCGGGAGTCGGAGAGACCCAGTACTTC. Protein sequence: CASSYPGLAGVGETQYF.

The chain carries TRBV18 and TRBJ1-1; 7 positions match TRBD1. Unmatched junction bases numbered 8, after V lost 3 bases and J lost 1 base. The germline gives CDR1 KGHSH, CDR2 LQKENI. The CDR3 runs to 16 residues. The CDR3 nucleotides are TGTGCCAGCTCACCCCAAGGACAGGCCAGGAACACTGAAGCTTTCTTT. Amino acid sequence: CASSPQGQARNTEAFF.

CDR3 coding DNA: TGTGCCAGCTCACCGGCTAGGGGGGGTAATGAGCAGTTCTTC. Translating it yields CASSPARGGNEQFF. This sequence joins TRBV18 and TRBJ2-1, with D possibly matching TRBD2 (7 bases). Germline V gene sequence: CDR1 KGHSH, CDR2 LQKENI. V was trimmed by 3 bases and J by 7 bases, leaving 13 bases between them. The CDR3 runs 14 residues.